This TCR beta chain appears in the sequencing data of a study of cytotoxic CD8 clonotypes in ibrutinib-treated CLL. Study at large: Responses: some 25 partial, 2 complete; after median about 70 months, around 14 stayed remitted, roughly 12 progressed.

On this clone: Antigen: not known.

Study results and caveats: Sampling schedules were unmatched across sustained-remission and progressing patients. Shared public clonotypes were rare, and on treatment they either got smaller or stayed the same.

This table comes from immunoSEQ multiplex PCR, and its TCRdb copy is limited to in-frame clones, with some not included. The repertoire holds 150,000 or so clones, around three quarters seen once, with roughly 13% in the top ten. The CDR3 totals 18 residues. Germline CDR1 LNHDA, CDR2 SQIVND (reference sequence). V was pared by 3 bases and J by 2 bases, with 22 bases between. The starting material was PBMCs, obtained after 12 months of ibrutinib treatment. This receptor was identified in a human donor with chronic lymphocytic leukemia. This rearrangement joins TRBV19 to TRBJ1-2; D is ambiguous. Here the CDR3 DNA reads TGTGCCAGTAGTATTGATTCTACCGGGATGAGGAGAAACTATGGCTACACCTTC. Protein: CASSIDSTGMRRNYGYTF. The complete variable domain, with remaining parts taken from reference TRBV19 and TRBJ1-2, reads DGGITQSPKYLFRKEGQNVTLSCEQNLNHDAMYWYRQDPGQGLRLIYYSQIVNDFQKGDIAEGYSVSREKKESFPLTVTSAQKNPTAFYLCASSIDSTGMRRNYGYTFGSGTRLTVV.